These 32 T cell receptor beta chains share one sample of origin, sequenced in a study of regulatory T cells in long-lasting Graves disease. Assembly of TCR beta libraries relied on iRepertoire HTBI primers together with Arm-PCR of CDR3 regions. MiXCR was run by TCRdb on the multiplex PCR reads, yielding one entry per CDR3 protein. The sample yields 300,000 to 500,000 distinct CDR3 sequences, less than 25% seen once. As to time point: persistent/refractory GD, antithyroid drugs over 5 years with positive TRAb. PBMC-derived RNA was used for the TCR library. Sequenced material: peripheral blood mononuclear cells (PBMCs), taken when the disease was refractory, from a patient treated with antithyroid drugs. Receptors originate from a female donor with Graves disease.

This clonotype was seen repeatedly, ten times or more. V and J are TRBV28 and TRBJ2-7; 9 nucleotides line up with TRBD1. This CDR3 has 14 amino acids. Germline values: CDR1 MDHEN, CDR2 SYDVKM. V dropped 6 bases and J dropped 3; count of bases not matched to a gene: 6. The CDR3 loop is CASRASGQGYEQYF. The CDR3 region has the DNA TGTGCCAGCAGAGCATCGGGACAGGGCTACGAGCAGTACTTC.

This clonotype was seen ten or more times. V gene TRBV12-3 or TRBV12-4 combines with J gene TRBJ1-5; D remains ambiguous. V lost 6 bases and J 3 bases, leaving 18 bases between the germline ends. The CDR3 has 16 amino acids. The CDR3, as DNA: TGTGCCAGCAGCATACCTGGGGATAGCGACAATCAGCCCCAGCATTTT. The encoded protein is CASSIPGDSDNQPQHF.

This clonotype has ten or more counts. This chain links TRBV28 with TRBJ2-2, with TRBD2 identical over 8 bases. CDR3 size: 15 residues. V was clipped by 6 bases and J by 2 bases; unmatched bases: 5. The germline gives CDR1 MDHEN, CDR2 SYDVKM. The CDR3 bases are TGTGCCAGCAGGATCGGACTAGCCAACACCGGGGAGCTGTTTTTT. Residues: CASRIGLANTGELFF.

This clonotype has a handful of counts. This chain connects TRBV6-5 to TRBJ1-1, with 10 bases matching TRBD1. This CDR3 comprises 15 residues. Germline V lookup: CDR1 MNHEY, CDR2 SVGAGI. V gave up 1 base and J gave up 2 bases; unmatched junction bases: 1. As DNA, the CDR3 is TGTGCCAGCAGTTACTTGACAGGGGGCAACACTGAAGCTTTCTTT. Encoded protein: CASSYLTGGNTEAFF.

This clonotype was observed many times. This chain connects TRBV12-3 or TRBV12-4 to TRBJ2-7, with 7 positions matching TRBD1. V dropped 2 bases and J dropped 6; count of bases not matched to a gene: 10. The CDR3 contains 15 residues. CDR3: CASSLIASWDSEQYF. CDR3 nucleotide sequence: TGTGCCAGCAGTTTAATCGCATCTTGGGACAGCGAGCAGTACTTC.

This chain joins TRBV7-6 and TRBJ2-7; the D call may be TRBD1 or TRBD2 (5 bases each). This CDR3 comprises 10 residues. V lost 11 bases and J lost 12, with 17 bases in between. CDR1 and CDR2 (germline): SGHVS, FNYEAQ. The CDR3 sequence is CAGGGFGTYF. CDR3 sequence (DNA): TGTGCCGGTGGGGGTTTCGGCACGTACTTC.

This sequence joins TRBV20-1 and TRBJ1-5; 8 bases agree with TRBD1. J lost 4 bases, V lost 4 bases, and 9 bases had no gene match. The CDR3 contains 15 residues. The germline CDR1 and CDR2 sequences are DFQATT and SNEGSKA (reference sequence). CDR3 in DNA: TGCAGTGCTACACGACAGGGGACAGTTAATCAGCCCCAGCATTTT. Its protein is CSATRQGTVNQPQHF.

This clonotype appeared a few times. The rearrangement uses TRBV6-1 and TRBJ1-3; D perhaps matches TRBD1 (5 bases). Germline V gene sequence: CDR1 MNHNS, CDR2 SASEGT. V lost 0 bases, J lost 2 bases, and 14 bases lay in between. The CDR3 extends over 17 amino acids. The CDR3 region is CASSEALRAGTGNTIYF. Here the CDR3 DNA reads TGTGCCAGCAGTGAAGCGCTTCGGGCAGGGACTGGAAACACCATATATTTT.

The chain links TRBV7-8 to TRBJ2-1; 13 bases agree with TRBD2. Unmatched junction bases numbered 6, after V lost 1 base and J lost 6 bases. From germline, CDR1 is SGHVS and CDR2 FQNEAQ. CDR3 size: 17 residues. The CDR3 region has the DNA TGTGCCAGCAGCTTAGAAGTTAGGACTAGCGGGAGCAATGAGCAGTTCTTC. Translating gives CASSLEVRTSGSNEQFF. Using reference TRBV7-8 and TRBJ2-1 for the parts outside the CDR3, the full variable domain is GAGVSQSPRYKVAKRGQDVALRCDPISGHVSLFWYQQALGQGPEFLTYFQNEAQLDKSGLPSDRFFAERPEGSVSTLKIQRTQQEDSAVYLCASSLEVRTSGSNEQFFGPGTRLTVL.

A few counts support this clonotype. The chain links TRBV20-1 to TRBJ1-5; unclear D gene. CDR3 size: 13 residues. The V end lost 0 bases, the J end lost 5 bases, and 8 bases lay between the germline ends. Germline CDR1 is DFQATT and CDR2 is SNEGSKA (reference sequence). CDR3 coding DNA: TGCAGTGCTAGAGACCGAAAAGATCAGCCCCAGCATTTT. Translation gives CSARDRKDQPQHF.

This clonotype showed up just a few times. V is TRBV9 and J is TRBJ1-1; D is ambiguous. V dropped 0 bases and J dropped 0 bases, with 9 bases sitting between them. The CDR3 is 15 residues long. CDR1 SGDLS and CDR2 YYNGEE come from the germline V gene. The CDR3 DNA is TGTGCCAGCAGCGTAGGCCGCAGCTTGAACACTGAAGCTTTCTTT. Translated, it gives CASSVGRSLNTEAFF.

This clonotype was picked up a small number of times. The chain has TRBV5-1 and TRBJ2-7; 13 nucleotides align to TRBD2. Germline V gene sequence: CDR1 SGHRS, CDR2 YFSETQ. The CDR3 is 16 residues long. The V gene end was trimmed by 4 bases and the J gene end by 3 bases; junction bases not matched to a gene: 7. CDR3 loop: CASSRLAGGRVYEQYF. CDR3 bases: TGCGCCAGCAGCCGACTAGCGGGAGGAAGAGTCTACGAGCAGTACTTC.

The genes are TRBV12-3 or TRBV12-4 and TRBJ1-2, with D unresolved. CDR3 length: 13 residues. Trimming took off 4 bases at V and 4 bases at J, with 10 bases between the two ends. The CDR3 here is CASSSEGSYGYTF. Here the CDR3 DNA reads TGTGCCAGCAGTTCTGAGGGTTCCTATGGCTACACCTTC.

Concerning this clonotype itself: Just one base apart from a much larger clone, this may be a read error. The genes are TRBV29-1 and TRBJ2-7; 7 nucleotides align to TRBD1. CDR1 is SQVTM, CDR2 ANQGSEA, per germline. CDR3 length: 14 amino acids. The J segment lost 3 bases and the V segment lost 0 bases, leaving 5 bases of the junction unmatched. CDR3 DNA: TGCAGCGTTGAAGACCCGGGACAGATCTACGAGCAGTACTTC. Translated, it gives CSVEDPGQIYEQYF.

The V gene is TRBV15, the J gene TRBJ1-4, with 8 bases fitting TRBD1. J was trimmed by 8 bases and V by 0 bases; bases with no gene match: 8. The germline CDR1 and CDR2 sequences are LNHNV and YYDKDF (reference sequence). The CDR3 has 16 amino acids. The CDR3 DNA reads as TGTGCCACCAGCAGAGATCCGGTCAGGGGGCGAGAAAAACTGTTTTTT. This encodes CATSRDPVRGREKLFF. Filled out from reference TRBV15 and TRBJ1-4, the complete variable domain reads DAMVIQNPRYQVTQFGKPVTLSCSQTLNHNVMYWYQQKSSQAPKLLFHYYDKDFNNEADTPDNFQSRRPNTSFCFLDIRSPGLGDTAMYLCATSRDPVRGREKLFFGSGTQLSVL.

Many counts were recorded for this clonotype. The rearrangement joins TRBV6-2 or TRBV6-3 to TRBJ2-7, with 7 bases matching TRBD2. The CDR3 consists of 15 residues. V was pared by 7 bases and J by 0 bases, with 9 bases of the junction left unmatched. From germline, CDR1 is MNHEY and CDR2 SVGEGT. The CDR3 region is CASNTLRDYSYEQYF. CDR3 sequence (DNA): TGTGCCAGCAACACACTCCGGGACTACTCCTACGAGCAGTACTTC.

This clonotype appeared many times. The rearrangement links TRBV6-1 to TRBJ2-7; the match to TRBD2 covers 7 bases. The CDR3 has 18 amino acids. CDR1 is MNHNS and CDR2 is SASEGT in the germline V gene. J was trimmed by 0 bases and V by 6 bases; bases with no gene match: 17. Here the CDR3 reads CASRPSAGLLADSYEQYF. CDR3 sequence (DNA): TGTGCCAGCAGACCCTCGGCAGGGCTGCTAGCGGACTCCTACGAGCAGTACTTC.

This clonotype showed up many times. Written as DNA, the CDR3 is TGTGCCAGCGCAGACGGGACAGGTGGCTATGGCTACACCTTC. Amino acids: CASADGTGGYGYTF. The rearrangement joins TRBV28 to TRBJ1-2; TRBD1 agrees at 8 bases. CDR1 and CDR2 (germline): MDHEN, SYDVKM. This CDR3 spans 14 amino acids. V shed 8 bases and J 4 bases; nucleotides not matched to a gene: 9.

The chain is built from TRBV6-8 and TRBJ2-2; 15 bases are shared with TRBD2. Germline V gene data show CDR1 as MNHGY and CDR2 as SAAAGT. The length of the CDR3 is 21 residues. Trimming removed 5 bases from V and 0 bases from J; junction bases left unmatched: 13. The CDR3 reads CASSSGLLGLAGGANTGELFF. Written as DNA, the CDR3 is TGTGCCAGCAGTAGCGGTCTACTGGGACTAGCGGGAGGCGCGAACACCGGGGAGCTGTTTTTT.

This clonotype was seen repeatedly, ten times or more. V is TRBV12-3 or TRBV12-4 and J is TRBJ2-5, with unresolved D. Trimming took off 6 bases at V and 5 bases at J, with 16 bases between the two ends. The length of the CDR3 is 14 residues. The CDR3 is CASRYQESEETQYF. Here the CDR3 DNA reads TGTGCCAGCAGGTATCAGGAGAGTGAGGAGACCCAGTACTTC.

In its sample, this clonotype was seen many times. The chain links TRBV9 to TRBJ1-4; D uncertain. V lost 5 bases and J 0 bases, leaving 5 bases between the germline ends. The CDR3 is 13 amino acids. CDR1 is SGDLS, CDR2 YYNGEE, per germline. The CDR3 loop is CASSPTTNEKLFF. The CDR3 bases are TGTGCCAGCAGTCCAACAACTAATGAAAAACTGTTTTTT.

Only a few counts were recorded for this clonotype. The chain employs TRBV29-1 and TRBJ1-1; TRBD1 aligns across 8 bases. In germline, CDR1 is SQVTM, CDR2 ANQGSEA. The CDR3 sequence is 15 residues long. Losses at the gene ends were 7 bases for V and 5 bases for J; bases not matched to a gene: 15. DNA of the CDR3: TGCAGCGCCCATGGACCGGGACAGGCGGGGACTGAAGCTTTCTTT. Its protein is CSAHGPGQAGTEAFF.

Ten or more counts support this clonotype. This chain uses TRBV7-6 with TRBJ2-7; D remains ambiguous. The germline V and J ends were trimmed by 1 base and 6 bases, with 10 bases remaining between them. Per the germline V gene, CDR1 is SGHVS and CDR2 is FNYEAQ. The CDR3 runs to 13 residues. The CDR3 protein is CASSLGAASEQYF. CDR3 sequence (DNA): TGTGCCAGCAGCTTAGGGGCGGCTTCCGAGCAGTACTTC.

This clonotype was counted many times. CDR3 coding DNA: TGTGCCAGCAGCGGGAGGGCCTCCTACGAGCAGTACTTC. Encoded protein: CASSGRASYEQYF. V gene TRBV12-3 or TRBV12-4 combines with J gene TRBJ2-7, with 8 bases fitting TRBD2. This CDR3 contains 13 residues. V shed 6 bases and J 0 bases; nucleotides not matched to a gene: 1.

The rearrangement links TRBV10-3 to TRBJ1-1, with 7 bases lining up with TRBD1. The V gene end was trimmed by 1 base and the J gene end by 5 bases; junction bases not matched to a gene: 7. There are 15 residues in the CDR3. Germline V lookup: CDR1 ENHRY, CDR2 SYGVKD. This CDR3 is CAISEFQDRETEAFF. The CDR3 coding sequence is TGTGCCATCAGTGAGTTTCAAGACAGGGAGACTGAAGCTTTCTTT.

This clonotype was seen at least ten times. The V and J genes are TRBV6-1 and TRBJ2-7; D could derive from TRBD1 or TRBD2 (5 bases each). Per the germline V gene, CDR1 is MNHNS and CDR2 is SASEGT. V was cut by 6 bases and J by 0 bases, with 15 bases left in between. This CDR3 is 15 amino acids long. CDR3 amino acids: CASRISGTPSYEQYF. In DNA form, the CDR3 reads TGTGCCAGCAGAATCTCCGGGACGCCCTCCTACGAGCAGTACTTC.

The chain carries TRBV15 and TRBJ2-3, with no clear D. Trimming removed 5 bases at V and 2 bases at J, with 8 bases between. Germline assignment: CDR1 LNHNV and CDR2 YYDKDF (reference sequence). The CDR3 consists of 13 residues. For the CDR3, the DNA is TGTGCCACCAGCGCCGGATACACAGATACGCAGTATTTT. Encoded protein: CATSAGYTDTQYF.

This clonotype was found many times. The chain recombines TRBV28 with TRBJ2-7; possible D gene TRBD1, 5 bases. V dropped 5 bases and J dropped 3 bases, with 17 bases sitting between them. In germline, CDR1 is MDHEN, CDR2 SYDVKM. This CDR3 is 15 amino acids long. The CDR3: CASSPRQQRYYEQYF. CDR3 nucleotides: TGTGCCAGCAGTCCTCGACAGCAGCGTTACTACGAGCAGTACTTC.

DNA for the CDR3: TGTGCCAGCAGTTTAGCTGAGGACAGCACAGATACGCAGTATTTT. The encoded protein is CASSLAEDSTDTQYF. The gene calls are TRBV12-3 or TRBV12-4 and TRBJ2-3; D unclear. The CDR3 has 15 amino acids. V lost 0 bases and J 0 bases, leaving 7 bases between the germline ends.

The CDR3 region has the DNA TGTGCCAGCAGAGACCCGTGGGAGCGGGCATACGAGCAGTACTTC. Translating gives CASRDPWERAYEQYF. The rearrangement links TRBV6-1 to TRBJ2-7; the D gene is possibly TRBD2 (6 bases). V shed 6 bases and J shed 4 bases, with 19 bases lying between them. Germline CDR1 reads MNHNS; CDR2 reads SASEGT. The CDR3 length is 15 residues.

This clonotype has a count of ten or more. V gene TRBV19 combines with J gene TRBJ2-5; D unresolved. Germline loops: CDR1 LNHDA, CDR2 SQIVND (reference sequence). Trimming took off 3 bases at V and 1 base at J, with 9 bases between the two ends. The CDR3 is 14 amino acids. The CDR3 loop is CASSMFDSQETQYF. CDR3 nucleotides: TGTGCCAGTAGTATGTTCGATAGCCAAGAGACCCAGTACTTC.

The CDR3 nucleotides read TGTGCCAGCAGCGACCGGGCTGGGACTAGCGGTCCCTACGAGCAGTACTTC. Translated, it gives CASSDRAGTSGPYEQYF. This chain connects TRBV7-2 to TRBJ2-7; 11 bases match TRBD2. Germline values: CDR1 SGHTA, CDR2 FQGNSA. The junction had 11 bases not matched to a gene; V was cut back by 5 bases and J by 2 bases. The CDR3 consists of 17 residues.